This T cell receptor beta chain was found in a study of lymphopenia after photon versus proton radiotherapy. Points from the study as a whole: Authors raise, but do not show, better survival with proton therapy.

Germline CDR1 reads SGHTA; CDR2 reads FQGNSA. CDR3 length equals 15 residues. V shed 3 bases and J shed 1 base, with 12 bases lying between them. Generated by immunoSEQ multiplex PCR, the TCRdb table keeps only in-frame clones and is missing some. The sample has tens of thousands of clones, roughly 91% seen once. Concerning this clone: Its specificity is not known.

The chain carries TRBV7-2 and TRBJ1-1; unclear D gene. Sequenced here: peripheral blood, sampled from a patient treated with photon-based radiotherapy. The receptor's source is a woman aged 70-85 years with pancreatic cancer. CDR3 protein: CASSFGWIPNTEAFF. The CDR3 region has the DNA TGTGCCAGCAGCTTCGGATGGATACCGAACACTGAAGCTTTCTTT.